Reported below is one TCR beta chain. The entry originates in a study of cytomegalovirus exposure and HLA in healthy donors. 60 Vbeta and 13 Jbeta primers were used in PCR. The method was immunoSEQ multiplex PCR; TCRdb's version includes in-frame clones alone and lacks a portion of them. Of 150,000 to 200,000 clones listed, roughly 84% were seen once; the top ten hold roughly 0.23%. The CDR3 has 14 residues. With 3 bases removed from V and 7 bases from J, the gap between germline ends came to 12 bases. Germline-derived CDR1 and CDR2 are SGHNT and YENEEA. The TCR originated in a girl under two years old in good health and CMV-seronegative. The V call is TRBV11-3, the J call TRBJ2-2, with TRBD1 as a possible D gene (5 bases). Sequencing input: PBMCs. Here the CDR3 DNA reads TGTGCCAGCAGCTTCAAGGGGCCGGACGGGGAGCTGTTTTTT. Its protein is CASSFKGPDGELFF.